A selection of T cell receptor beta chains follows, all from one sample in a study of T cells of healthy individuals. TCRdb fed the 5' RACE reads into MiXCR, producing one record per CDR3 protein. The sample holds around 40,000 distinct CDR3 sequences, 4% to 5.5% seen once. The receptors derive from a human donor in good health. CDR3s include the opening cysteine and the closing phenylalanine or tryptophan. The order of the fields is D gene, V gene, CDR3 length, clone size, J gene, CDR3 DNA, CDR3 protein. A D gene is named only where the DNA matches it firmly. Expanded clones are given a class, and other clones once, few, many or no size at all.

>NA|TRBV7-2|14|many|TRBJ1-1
TGTGCCAGCAGCCGCCGTTTAGGGGGTACTGAAGCTTTCTTT
CASSRRLGGTEAFF
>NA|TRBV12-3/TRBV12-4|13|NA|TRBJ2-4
TGTGCCAGCACTTACCACGGAGGGAGCATTCAGTACTTC
CASTYHGGSIQYF
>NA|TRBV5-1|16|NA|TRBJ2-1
TGCGCCAGCAGCTTGGAGGGTCTGCGCTCCTACAATGAGCAGTTCTTC
CASSLEGLRSYNEQFF
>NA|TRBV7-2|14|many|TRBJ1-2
TGTGCCAGCAGCTTATTATTCAGAGGGGAGGGCTACACCTTC
CASSLLFRGEGYTF
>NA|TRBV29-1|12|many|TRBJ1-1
TGCAGCGTTGAGCGAGGCGCAGCTGAAGCTTTCTTT
CSVERGAAEAFF
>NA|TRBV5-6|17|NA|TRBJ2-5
TGTGCCAGCAGCTTTGGCTGGGAGGCCCGCTACGGGGAGACCCAGTACTTC
CASSFGWEARYGETQYF
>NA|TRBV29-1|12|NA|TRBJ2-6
TGCAGCGGGGGCTCTGGGACCAACGTCCTGACTTTC
CSGGSGTNVLTF
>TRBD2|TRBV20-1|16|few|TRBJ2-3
TGCAGTGCTAGAGAATCAGCGGGGGGCGCAATAGATACGCAGTATTTT
CSARESAGGAIDTQYF
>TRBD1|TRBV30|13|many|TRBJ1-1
TGTGCTGGACTACAGGGGCCCGTCGATCTAGCTTTCTTT
CAGLQGPVDLAFF
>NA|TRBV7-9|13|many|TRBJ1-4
TGTGCCAGCAGCTCGGGACACAATGAAAAACTGTTTTTT
CASSSGHNEKLFF
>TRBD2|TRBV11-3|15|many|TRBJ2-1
TGTGCCAGCAGCTTAGGCGCTAGCGGCTACAATGAGCAGTTCTTC
CASSLGASGYNEQFF
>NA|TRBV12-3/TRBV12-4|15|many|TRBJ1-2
TGTGCCAGCAGTTTAGCGCTGCCGACTCCTGGTGGCTACACCTTC
CASSLALPTPGGYTF
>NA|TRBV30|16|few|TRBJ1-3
TGTGCCTGGAGTGTATGGGCAGGGAGATCTGGAAACACCATATATTTT
CAWSVWAGRSGNTIYF
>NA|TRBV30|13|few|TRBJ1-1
TGTGCCTGGAATAAGGGCCTATACACTGAAGCTTTCTTT
CAWNKGLYTEAFF
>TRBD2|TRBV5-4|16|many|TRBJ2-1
TGTGCCAGCAGACCGACTAGCGGGAGCTCCTACAATGAGCAGTTCTTC
CASRPTSGSSYNEQFF
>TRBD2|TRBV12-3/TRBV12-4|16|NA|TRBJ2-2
TGTGCCAGCAGTACCCAGACTAGCGGATACACCGGGGAGCTGTTTTTT
CASSTQTSGYTGELFF
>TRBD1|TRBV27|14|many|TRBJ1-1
TGTGCCAGCAGCCTGGACAGGGGGTTTGCTGAAGCTTTCTTT
CASSLDRGFAEAFF
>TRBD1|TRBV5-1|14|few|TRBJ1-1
TGCGCCAGCAGCTTCCGGGACAGGAACACTGAAGCTTTCTTT
CASSFRDRNTEAFF
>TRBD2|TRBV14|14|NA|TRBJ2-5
TGTGCCAGCAGCCAAGATGGGAGGGTAGAGACCCAGTACTTC
CASSQDGRVETQYF
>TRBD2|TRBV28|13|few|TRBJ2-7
TGTGCCAGCAGTTTCCGGGGGGTTTACGAGCAGTACTTC
CASSFRGVYEQYF
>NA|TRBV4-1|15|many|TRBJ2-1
TGCGCCAGCAGCTCCCCCGGGCTCGGCGACAATGAGCAGTTCTTC
CASSSPGLGDNEQFF
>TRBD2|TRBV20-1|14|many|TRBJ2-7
TGCAGTGCTAGTATGGGACTAGCGTCGGGAGGGCAGTACTTC
CSASMGLASGGQYF
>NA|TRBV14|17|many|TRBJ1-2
TGTGCCAGCAGCCCCCTTAAGGGGCGCAGATATAACTATGGCTACACCTTC
CASSPLKGRRYNYGYTF
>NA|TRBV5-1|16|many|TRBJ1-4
TGCGCCAGCAGCTTGGGGCAGGGATCAACTAATGAAAAACTGTTTTTT
CASSLGQGSTNEKLFF
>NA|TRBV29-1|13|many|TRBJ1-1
TGCAGCGTTGAAGCAGCTTTGAACACTGAAGCTTTCTTT
CSVEAALNTEAFF
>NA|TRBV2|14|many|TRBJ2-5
TGTGCCAGCAGTGACAGGACGGGAACGGGGACCCAGTACTTC
CASSDRTGTGTQYF
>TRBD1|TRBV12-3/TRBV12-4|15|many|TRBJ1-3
TGTGCCAGCAGTTGGGACAGAAACTCTGGAAACACCATATATTTT
CASSWDRNSGNTIYF
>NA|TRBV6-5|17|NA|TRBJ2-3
TGTGCCAGCAGTGGACTGTCACAACGAACTCGCACAGATACGCAGTATTTT
CASSGLSQRTRTDTQYF
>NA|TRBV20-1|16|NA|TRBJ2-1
TGCAGTGCAATTGACCGCGACCGAAGCTCCTACAATGAGCAGTTCTTC
CSAIDRDRSSYNEQFF
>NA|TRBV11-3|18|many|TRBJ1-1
TGTGCCAGCAGCTTAGAAGTGTTGATCGGTTCGGGAAACACTGAAGCTTTCTTT
CASSLEVLIGSGNTEAFF
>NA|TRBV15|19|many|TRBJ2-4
TGTGCCACCAGCAGAGACTACCCCGGGACTTTCGAATCGGGAAACATTCAGTACTTC
CATSRDYPGTFESGNIQYF
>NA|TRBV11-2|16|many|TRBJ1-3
TGTGCCAGCAGCTTAGTTGGGGGCCGCTCTGGAAACACCATATATTTT
CASSLVGGRSGNTIYF
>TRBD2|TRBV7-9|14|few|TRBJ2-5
TGTGCCAGCACCAAAAGCGGGAGCGGTGAGACCCAGTACTTC
CASTKSGSGETQYF
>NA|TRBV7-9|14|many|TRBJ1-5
TGTGCCAGCAGCCAGCATTCGGGCAATCAGCCCCAGCATTTT
CASSQHSGNQPQHF
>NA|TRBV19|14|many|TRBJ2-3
TGTGCCAGTAGTATAGTGGGAGAAGCAGATACGCAGTATTTT
CASSIVGEADTQYF
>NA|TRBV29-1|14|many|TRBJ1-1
TGCAGCGTTGACATTGGACGATCGAACACTGAAGCTTTCTTT
CSVDIGRSNTEAFF
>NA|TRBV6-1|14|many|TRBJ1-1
TGTGCCAGCAGTGAAGCGCGAAAGAGGACTGAAGCTTTCTTT
CASSEARKRTEAFF
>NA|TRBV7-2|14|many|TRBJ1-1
TGTGCCAGCAGCAAGGGACTCCGGAACACTGAAGCTTTCTTT
CASSKGLRNTEAFF
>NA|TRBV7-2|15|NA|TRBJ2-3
TGTGCCAGCAGCTTAGGTGCAGGGTTGCCAGATACGCAGTATTTT
CASSLGAGLPDTQYF
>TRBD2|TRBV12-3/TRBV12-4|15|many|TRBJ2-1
TGTGCCAGCAGGGACCTCAGCGGGGGTATGAAGGAGCAGTTCTTC
CASRDLSGGMKEQFF
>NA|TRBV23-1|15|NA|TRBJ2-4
TGCGCCAGCAGTCAATTATACAGAGCCAAAAACATTCAGTACTTC
CASSQLYRAKNIQYF
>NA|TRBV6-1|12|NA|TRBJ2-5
TGTGCCAGCTCTACCAATGAAGAGACCCAGTACTTC
CASSTNEETQYF
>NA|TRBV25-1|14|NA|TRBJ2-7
TGTGCCAGCAAAGACGGACCTGACTCCTACGAGCAGTACTTC
CASKDGPDSYEQYF
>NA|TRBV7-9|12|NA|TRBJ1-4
TGTGCCAGCAGCTCTGAGGAAGAAAAACTGTTTTTT
CASSSEEEKLFF
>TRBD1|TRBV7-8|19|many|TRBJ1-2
TGTGCCAGCAGCTTCTATTCCCCACAGGGGCACCGCGGGGATTATGGCTACACCTTC
CASSFYSPQGHRGDYGYTF
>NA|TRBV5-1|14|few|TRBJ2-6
TGCGCCAGCAGCCAAAGGACTGGGGCCAACGTCCTGACTTTC
CASSQRTGANVLTF
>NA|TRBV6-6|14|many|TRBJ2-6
TGTGCCAGCAGCTACTTGAGAGGAGCCAACGTCCTGACTTTC
CASSYLRGANVLTF
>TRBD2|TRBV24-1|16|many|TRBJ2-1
TGTGCCACCAGTGATTTGGTGACTAGCGGGGTAAATGAGCAGTTCTTC
CATSDLVTSGVNEQFF
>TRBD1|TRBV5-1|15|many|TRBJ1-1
TGCGCCAGCAGCTTCTCCGGGACAGAGAACACTGAAGCTTTCTTT
CASSFSGTENTEAFF
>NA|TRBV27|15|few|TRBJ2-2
TGTGCCAGCACCTTGAGCAGGACATCCACCGGGGAGCTGTTTTTT
CASTLSRTSTGELFF
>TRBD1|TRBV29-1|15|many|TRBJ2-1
TGCAGCGTAGGACAGGGACACAGCTCCTACAATGAGCAGTTCTTC
CSVGQGHSSYNEQFF
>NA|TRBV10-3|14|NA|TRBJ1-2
TGTGCCATCAGTGAGACGGGAACCTCTGGGGGCTACACCTTC
CAISETGTSGGYTF
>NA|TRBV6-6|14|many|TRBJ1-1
TGTGCCACCCTAACGGACGGGGGGAACACTGAAGCTTTCTTT
CATLTDGGNTEAFF
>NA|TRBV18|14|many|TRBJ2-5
TGTGCCAGCTCACCAAGAGGGGACCAAGAGACCCAGTACTTC
CASSPRGDQETQYF